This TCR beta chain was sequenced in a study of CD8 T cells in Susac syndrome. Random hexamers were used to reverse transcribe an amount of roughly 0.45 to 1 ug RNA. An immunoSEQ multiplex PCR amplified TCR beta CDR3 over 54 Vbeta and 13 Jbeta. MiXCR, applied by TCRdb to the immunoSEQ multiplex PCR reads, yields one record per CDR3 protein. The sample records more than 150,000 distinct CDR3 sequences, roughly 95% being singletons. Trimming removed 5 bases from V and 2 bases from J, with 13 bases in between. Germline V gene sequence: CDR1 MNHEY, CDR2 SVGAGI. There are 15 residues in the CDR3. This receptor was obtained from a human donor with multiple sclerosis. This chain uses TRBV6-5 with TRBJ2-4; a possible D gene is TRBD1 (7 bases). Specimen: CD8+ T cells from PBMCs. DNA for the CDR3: TGTGCCAGCAGTCCAGGGGGGCTGACCAAAAACATTCAGTACTTC. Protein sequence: CASSPGGLTKNIQYF.